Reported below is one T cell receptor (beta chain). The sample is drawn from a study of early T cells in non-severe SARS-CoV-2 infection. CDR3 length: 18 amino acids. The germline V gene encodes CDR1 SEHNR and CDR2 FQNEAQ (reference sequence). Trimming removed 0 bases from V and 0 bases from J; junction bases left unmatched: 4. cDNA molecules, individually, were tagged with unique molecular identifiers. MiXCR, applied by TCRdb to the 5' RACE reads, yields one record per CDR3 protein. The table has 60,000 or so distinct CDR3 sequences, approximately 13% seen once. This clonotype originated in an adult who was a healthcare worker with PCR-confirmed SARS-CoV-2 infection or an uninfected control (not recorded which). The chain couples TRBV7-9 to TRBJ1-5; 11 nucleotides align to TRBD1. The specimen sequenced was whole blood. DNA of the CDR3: TGTGCCAGCAGCTTAGCGAGGGACAGGGGGATTAGCAATCAGCCCCAGCATTTT. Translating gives CASSLARDRGISNQPQHF.